The 26 T cell receptor beta chains below come from one sample, sequenced in a study of tumor-infiltrating lymphocytes in glioblastoma multiforme. TCRB libraries came from RNA via three nested multiplex PCR rounds. TCRdb called the multiplex PCR reads again in MiXCR, with one record for every CDR3 protein. The profile shows about 18,000 distinct CDR3 sequences, around 68% of them singletons. The sequenced material came from peripheral blood. These receptors all stem from a male donor with glioblastoma.

About this clonotype: This CDR3 fails to terminate in the conserved phenylalanine or tryptophan, so it likely reflects a read error. In DNA, the CDR3 is TGCGCCAGCAGCCCCCCGGCTGGGCAAGAGACCCAGTACGTC. Amino acids: CASSPPAGQETQYV. The chain carries TRBV4-1 and TRBJ2-5; the D is unclear. The V end lost 4 bases, the J end lost 2 bases, and 11 bases lay between the germline ends. Per the germline V gene, CDR1 is MGHRA and CDR2 is YSYEKL. The CDR3 is made up of 14 amino acids.

A remark on this clonotype: A much larger clone is a single base away; this may be a read error. The DNA for the CDR3 is TGTGCCAGCAGTTTCACCGGGACAGGGCAAGAGACCCAGTACTTC. It encodes CASSFTGTGQETQYF. The chain couples TRBV28 to TRBJ2-5; 9 bases line up with TRBD1. From germline, CDR1 is MDHEN and CDR2 SYDVKM. CDR3 size: 15 residues. V lost 3 bases and J lost 2; bases outside the gene matches: 4.

With regard to this clonotype: Since no conserved phenylalanine or tryptophan closes the CDR3, a read error is the likely cause. This chain uses TRBV19 with TRBJ1-4; D possibly corresponds to TRBD1 (5 bases). Germline V CDR1 and CDR2: LNHDA, SQIVND (reference sequence). V lost 5 bases and J lost 7, with 17 bases in between. There are 15 residues in the CDR3. The CDR3 DNA is TGTGCCAGTAGTCCCCAATCCGGGAGGGGTGAAAAACTGTTTATT. Translated: CASSPQSGRGEKLFI.

As DNA, the CDR3 is TGTGCCAGCAGTGATGGATCGGGAGTTGTAAATGAGCAGTTCTTC. Translated, it gives CASSDGSGVVNEQFF. The chain uses TRBV6-1 and TRBJ2-1, with D possibly TRBD2 on 6 matching bases. Germline-derived CDR1 and CDR2 are MNHNS and SASEGT. The CDR3 extends over 15 amino acids. V shed 3 bases and J shed 7 bases, with 16 bases lying between them.

The rearrangement links TRBV5-4 to TRBJ1-6; D gene unclear. Looked up from germline, CDR1 is SGHNT and CDR2 is YYREEE (reference sequence). CDR3 size: 16 residues. V gave up 0 bases and J gave up 2 bases, with 9 bases separating them. In nucleotides, the CDR3 is TGTGCCAGCAGCTTGGCCCCGGGCACCTATAATTCACCCCTCCACTTT. Encoded protein: CASSLAPGTYNSPLHF.

As for this clonotype: One end of the junction is discordant with germline, which a read error may explain. The chain uses TRBV11-2 and TRBJ2-1, with a tentative D call TRBD2 (6 bases). Germline assignment: CDR1 SGHAT and CDR2 FQNNGV. The CDR3 runs 13 residues. The CDR3 spells CASTSSVGGEQIF. In nucleotides, the CDR3 is TGTGCCAGCACCTCCTCGGTCGGGGGTGAGCAGATCTTC.

This clonotype was found once. At one end the junction does not follow the germline gene, possibly because of a read error. The J gene is TRBJ2-3, the V gene TRBV11-2; D not resolved. The CDR3 length is 13 residues. Germline V gene data show CDR1 as SGHAT and CDR2 as FQNNGV. The CDR3 region is CASSLGPRDTQCF. CDR3 DNA sequence: TGTGCTAGCAGCCTCGGTCCTCGAGATACGCAGTGTTTT.

The chain links TRBV29-1 to TRBJ2-3; D is tentatively TRBD1 or TRBD2 (6 bases each). Per germline, CDR1 SQVTM and CDR2 ANQGSEA. CDR3 length: 12 residues. The CDR3 DNA follows: TGCAACGCTGGAGAGGGGGGAGATACGCAGTATTTT. It specifies CNAGEGGDTQYF.

This clonotype counts as large. V is TRBV11-2 and J is TRBJ2-7; TRBD1 or TRBD2 may be the D gene (6 bases each). The CDR3 covers 16 residues. CDR1 SGHAT and CDR2 FQNNGV come from the germline V gene. Between the trimmed V and J ends, which lost 4 bases and 0 bases, there was a span of 16 bases. The CDR3 protein is CASSSFGGQYSYEQYF. CDR3 coding DNA: TGTGCCAGCAGCTCTTTCGGGGGCCAATACTCCTACGAGCAGTACTTC.

As concerns this clonotype: The junction departs from germline at one end; a sequencing error may be responsible. The chain recombines TRBV11-2 with TRBJ2-1; D perhaps matches TRBD2 (5 bases). The CDR3 spans 15 residues. Germline V gives CDR1 SGHAT, CDR2 FQNNGV. Written as DNA, the CDR3 is TGTGCCAGCAGGTTAGCGAGAGGGAAGAATAATCAGCAGTTCTTC. This gives the protein CASRLARGKNNQQFF.

The V call is TRBV11-2, the J call TRBJ2-7, with 7 positions matching TRBD2. The CDR3 loop spans 13 amino acids. J gave up 9 bases and V 5 bases, and 10 bases lay outside the gene matches. The germline CDR1 and CDR2 sequences are SGHAT and FQNNGV. The CDR3 DNA follows: TGTGCCAGCAGCGTTTACGGGACTACGGGGCAGTACTTC. Residues: CASSVYGTTGQYF.

Within the sample, this clonotype is medium-sized. V is TRBV29-1 and J is TRBJ2-3; tentative D call: TRBD2 (6 bases). The V end lost 6 bases, the J end lost 2 bases, and 12 bases lay between the germline ends. The CDR3 runs to 13 residues. Per germline, CDR1 SQVTM and CDR2 ANQGSEA. The CDR3 region has the DNA TGCAGCGTGCACCGGGACTTCACAGATACGCAGTATTTT. As protein: CSVHRDFTDTQYF.

V gene TRBV11-2 combines with J gene TRBJ2-7; 7 positions agree with TRBD1. The CDR3 is made up of 12 amino acids. CDR1 is SGHAT, CDR2 FQNNGV, per germline. V was clipped by 5 bases and J by 6 bases; unmatched bases: 4. The CDR3 DNA sequence: TGTGCCAGCAGCCGACAGGGTACCGAGCAGTACTTC. Amino acid sequence: CASSRQGTEQYF. Filled out from reference TRBV11-2 and TRBJ2-7, the complete variable domain reads EAGVAQSPRYKIIEKRQSVAFWCNPISGHATLYWYQQILGQGPKLLIQFQNNGVVDDSQLPKDRFSAERLKGVDSTLKIQPAKLEDSAVYLCASSRQGTEQYFGPGTRLTVT.

This clonotype appeared many times. The genes are TRBV20-1 and TRBJ1-6, with D possibly matching TRBD1 (6 bases). The CDR3 has 15 residues. CDR1 and CDR2 from the germline V gene are DFQATT and SNEGSKA (reference sequence). V was shortened by 0 bases and J by 7 bases, with 13 bases between the two germline ends. The CDR3 DNA is TGCAGTGCTAGAGAAAGTAGGGGGGCAAATTCACCCCTCCACTTT. Encoded protein: CSARESRGANSPLHF.

The genes are TRBV18 and TRBJ2-7, with D perhaps assigned TRBD1 or TRBD2 (6 bases each). Germline V gene sequence: CDR1 KGHSH, CDR2 LQKENI. Deletions cut 4 bases from V and 4 bases from J, with 14 bases between. CDR3 length: 14 amino acids. CDR3 in amino acids: CASSRLDTGYEQYF. The CDR3 bases are TGTGCCAGCTCACGACTAGATACAGGGTACGAGCAGTACTTC.

A remark on this clonotype: One end of the junction does not line up with germline, which may come from a read error. The V and J genes are TRBV11-2 and TRBJ1-1; tentatively, D is TRBD1 (6 bases). The CDR3 consists of 18 residues. From germline, CDR1 is SGHAT and CDR2 FQNNGV. CDR3 nucleotide sequence: TGTTCCAGCAGCTTAGATCACCCGGGGGGCGTTATGAATACTGAAGCTTTCTTT. Translating gives CSSSLDHPGGVMNTEAFF.

For this clonotype: A clone one base away is much larger, so this may be a read error. The chain carries TRBV5-1 and TRBJ1-2; D gene ambiguous. V gave up 4 bases and J gave up 0 bases, with 13 bases separating them. The CDR3 contains 15 residues. Germline CDR1 reads SGHRS; CDR2 reads YFSETQ. The CDR3 spells CASSTRSVPNYGYTF. The CDR3 DNA reads TGCGCCAGCAGCACCAGGTCAGTGCCTAACTATGGCTACACCTTC.

CDR3 bases: TGTGCCAGCAGCCCTTTTCGCGCTAACGTCCTGACTTTC. It encodes CASSPFRANVLTF. This chain joins TRBV11-1 and TRBJ2-6; D unclear. Germline assignment: CDR1 SGHAT and CDR2 FQDESV (reference sequence). This CDR3 contains 13 residues. Deletions cut 5 bases from V and 10 bases from J, with 12 bases between.

CDR3 amino acids: CASSANPMGEQYF. CDR3 sequence (DNA): TGCGCCAGCAGTGCCAATCCGATGGGGGAGCAGTACTTC. V is TRBV10-1 and J is TRBJ2-7; no clear D gene. Trimming took off 4 bases at V and 7 bases at J, with 14 bases between the two ends. There are 13 residues in the CDR3. Germline-derived CDR1 and CDR2 are WNHNN and SYGVQD (reference sequence).

With respect to this clonotype: This may come from a read error, since a much larger clone is one base off. The rearrangement links TRBV11-2 to TRBJ2-1; D might be TRBD1 (6 bases). Germline V gene lookup returns CDR1 SGHAT and CDR2 FQNNGV. The CDR3 covers 16 residues. The CDR3: CASRLDRGKVNNEQFF. The CDR3 nucleotides are TGTGCCAGCAGATTAGATAGGGGGAAGGTCAACAATGAGCAGTTCTTC.

The CDR3 sequence: CSVTTGTMNTEAFF. The CDR3 DNA is TGCAGCGTTACAACAGGAACTATGAACACTGAAGCTTTCTTT. The chain employs TRBV29-1 and TRBJ1-1; weak D call: TRBD1 (5 bases). V was pared by 5 bases and J by 0 bases, with 13 bases between. The length of the CDR3 is 14 residues. Germline V gene data show CDR1 as SQVTM and CDR2 as ANQGSEA.

V gene TRBV11-2 combines with J gene TRBJ2-1; 8 bases are a match to TRBD1. In germline, CDR1 is SGHAT, CDR2 FQNNGV. This CDR3 region has 15 residues. The V segment lost 9 bases and the J segment 5 bases; nucleotides outside the gene matches: 12. The CDR3 DNA reads TGTGCCAGTATACTGGACAGGGTGCTTAACAATGAGCAGTTCTTC. This gives the protein CASILDRVLNNEQFF.

The chain links TRBV20-1 to TRBJ2-1; TRBD1 or TRBD2 may be the D gene (5 bases each). There are 18 residues in the CDR3. Germline CDR1 and CDR2: DFQATT and SNEGSKA (reference sequence). The V and J ends lost 5 bases and 0 bases respectively, with 23 bases between them. The CDR3 DNA reads as TGCAGTGCTCCCCTGCCTTACGGGGCCCAAAGCTCCTACAATGAGCAGTTCTTC. Translated, it gives CSAPLPYGAQSSYNEQFF.

The J gene is TRBJ1-4, the V gene TRBV12-3 or TRBV12-4; D unresolved. The CDR3 totals 14 residues. Trimming removed 5 bases from V and 13 bases from J, with 20 bases in between. CDR3 nucleotide sequence: TGTGCCAGCAGTGAGGACCCTAGTGCGGGGAGACTGTTTTTT. Amino acids: CASSEDPSAGRLFF.

This clonotype was seen ten or more times. This CDR3 fails to terminate in the conserved phenylalanine or tryptophan, so it likely reflects a read error. The chain links TRBV28 to TRBJ2-5; D might be TRBD2 (5 bases). Germline V gives CDR1 MDHEN, CDR2 SYDVKM. The length of the CDR3 is 12 residues. Trimming stripped 8 bases from V and 4 bases from J, with 11 bases between. The CDR3 loop is CASGSLGETQYL. CDR3 nucleotide sequence: TGTGCCAGCGGGAGTTTGGGAGAGACCCAGTACCTC.

This clonotype has ten or more counts. The chain employs TRBV29-1 and TRBJ1-1; no definite D call. V lost 7 bases to trimming and J lost 5 bases, with 14 bases between them. The germline V gene encodes CDR1 SQVTM and CDR2 ANQGSEA. The CDR3 has 12 residues. The CDR3 region is CSALMGRTEAFF. The CDR3 coding sequence is TGCAGCGCCCTGATGGGTAGGACTGAAGCTTTCTTT.